This section outlines one TCR beta chain sequence together with its context. The antigen remains undetermined. PCR primers comprised 60 Vbeta and 13 Jbeta primers. Sequencing was performed with immunoSEQ multiplex PCR; in TCRdb, only in-frame clones are kept and a portion is missing. The table shows 100,000 to 150,000 clones, with approximately 17% occurring only once. This sample is part of a study of cytomegalovirus exposure and HLA in healthy donors. General study results and limits: A later analysis revealed that TCR association rates differed between HLA loci, peaking at DRB1 and bottoming out at HLA-C.

CDR1 SEHNR and CDR2 FQNEAQ come from the germline V gene (reference sequence). This CDR3 contains 13 residues. V trimming: 5 bases; J trimming: 8 bases; junction bases outside the gene matches: 7. Sample: PBMCs. The chain carries TRBV7-9 and TRBJ2-3; 7 nucleotides agree with TRBD2. The receptor was isolated from a female donor in good health and CMV-seropositive. CDR3 loop: CASSRTSLGTQYF. DNA for the CDR3: TGTGCCAGCAGCCGGACTAGTTTGGGTACGCAGTATTTT.